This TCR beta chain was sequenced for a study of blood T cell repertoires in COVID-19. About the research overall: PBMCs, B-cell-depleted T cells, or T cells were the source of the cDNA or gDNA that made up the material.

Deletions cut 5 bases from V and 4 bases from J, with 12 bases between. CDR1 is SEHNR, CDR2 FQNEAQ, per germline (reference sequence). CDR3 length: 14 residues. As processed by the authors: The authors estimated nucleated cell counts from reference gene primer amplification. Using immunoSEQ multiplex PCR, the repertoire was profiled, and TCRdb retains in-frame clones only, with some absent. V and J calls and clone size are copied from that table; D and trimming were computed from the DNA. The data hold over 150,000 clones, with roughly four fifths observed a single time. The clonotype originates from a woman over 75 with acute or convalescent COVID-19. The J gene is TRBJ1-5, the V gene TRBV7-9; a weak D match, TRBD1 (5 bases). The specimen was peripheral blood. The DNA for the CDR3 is TGTGCCAGCAGCATAATGGGGGGGAATCAGCCCCAGCATTTT. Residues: CASSIMGGNQPQHF.